The rows below give T cell receptor beta chains drawn from one sample of a study of glioma-infiltrating T cells after dendritic cell vaccination. This table comes from immunoSEQ multiplex PCR, and its TCRdb copy is limited to in-frame clones, with some not included. The sample consists of roughly 62,000 clones, around 83% of them appearing once. Source: blood, taken after dendritic cell vaccination. These receptors were collected from a human donor with glioblastoma. The CDR3 runs from the conserved cysteine through the conserved F or W. Fields, in order: V gene, J gene, D gene, clone size, CDR3 protein, CDR3 DNA. A D gene is named only where the DNA matches it firmly. Clone size is stated in some rows and not others, as once, few, many or a class when expanded.

TRBV6-1,TRBJ1-3,TRBD1,few,CASRGQGAGTIYF,TGTGCCAGCAGGGGACAGGGGGCTGGCACCATATATTTT
TRBV30,TRBJ2-3,.,.,CAWSEKRMGEFTDTQYF,TGTGCCTGGAGCGAAAAGAGGATGGGAGAGTTCACAGATACGCAGTATTTT
TRBV5-1,TRBJ1-2,.,.,CASSEGMAGANYGYTF,TGCGCCAGCAGCGAGGGTATGGCAGGGGCAAACTATGGCTACACCTTC
TRBV4-2,TRBJ2-5,.,.,CASSQDLTGAQYF,TGTGCCAGCAGCCAAGATTTGACGGGTGCCCAGTACTTC
TRBV7-8,TRBJ2-7,.,.,CASSLVLVRTIGGGQYF,TGTGCCAGCAGCTTAGTGCTTGTCAGGACTATTGGGGGAGGGCAGTACTTC
TRBV18,TRBJ2-7,TRBD1,.,CASSPGQGDTYEQYF,TGTGCCAGCTCACCGGGACAGGGGGACACCTACGAGCAGTACTTC
TRBV6-6,TRBJ1-6,.,many,CASSPEVSGITSPLHF,TGTGCCAGCAGCCCCGAGGTATCGGGGATTACTTCACCCCTCCACTTT
TRBV7-2,TRBJ2-1,TRBD2,.,CASSSLLAGGYYNEQFF,TGTGCCAGCAGCTCCCTTCTAGCGGGGGGCTACTACAATGAGCAGTTCTTC
TRBV7-9,TRBJ2-7,TRBD1,once,CASSRLTGGPYEQYF,TGTGCCAGCAGCCGCCTGACAGGGGGCCCCTACGAGCAGTACTTC
TRBV14,TRBJ1-2,.,many,CASSPTIEGGYTF,TGTGCCAGCAGCCCTACGATCGAGGGCGGCTACACCTTC
TRBV4-1,TRBJ1-3,.,few,CASSQARVGNTIYF,TGCGCCAGCAGCCAAGCCAGGGTTGGAAACACCATATATTTT
TRBV4-1,TRBJ1-1,.,.,CASMAAGILSEAFF,TGCGCCAGCATGGCAGCAGGGATTCTGTCTGAAGCTTTCTTT
TRBV30,TRBJ1-1,TRBD1,once,CAWRILSRQGKIEAFF,TGTGCCTGGAGAATTCTAAGTCGACAGGGTAAGATTGAAGCTTTCTTT